The next 9 T cell receptor beta chains were all read from a single sample in a study of blood T cell repertoires in COVID-19. TCRdb keeps only in-frame clones here, not all; method: immunoSEQ multiplex PCR. Among fewer than 300,000 clones listed, about nine tenths were seen once. Material for sequencing was peripheral blood. The receptors derive from a woman aged 40-49 years who had recovered from COVID-19.

The chain recombines TRBV7-2 with TRBJ1-1, with 11 bases identical to TRBD1. Germline-derived CDR1 and CDR2 are SGHTA and FQGNSA. Trimming cost V 4 bases and J 8 bases; bases outside gene matches: 6. This CDR3 comprises 14 residues. As DNA, the CDR3 is TGTGCCAGCAGCTACGGGACAGGGGGTAGAGAAGCTTTCTTT. Translation: CASSYGTGGREAFF.

This chain uses TRBV19 with TRBJ1-5, with TRBD1 matching over 8 bases. Germline CDR1 LNHDA, CDR2 SQIVND (reference sequence). The CDR3 consists of 15 residues. V shed 7 bases, J shed 4 bases, and the junction held 9 bases outside the gene matches. As DNA, the CDR3 is TGTGCCAGTACGTCGAGGACAGGGAGTAATCAGCCCCAGCATTTT. Translating it yields CASTSRTGSNQPQHF. Full variable domain (missing parts from reference TRBV19 and TRBJ1-5): DGGITQSPKYLFRKEGQNVTLSCEQNLNHDAMYWYRQDPGQGLRLIYYSQIVNDFQKGDIAEGYSVSREKKESFPLTVTSAQKNPTAFYLCASTSRTGSNQPQHFGDGTRLSIL.

This rearrangement joins TRBV19 to TRBJ2-5; D gene ambiguous. Germline assignment: CDR1 LNHDA and CDR2 SQIVND (reference sequence). This CDR3 spans 13 amino acids. V was cut by 1 base and J by 7 bases, with 10 bases left in between. The CDR3 region is CASSIARPGTQYF. DNA for the CDR3: TGTGCCAGTAGTATAGCCAGGCCTGGGACCCAGTACTTC.

The V call is TRBV7-2, the J call TRBJ2-7; 9 nucleotides agree with TRBD2. CDR1 is SGHTA, CDR2 FQGNSA, per germline. CDR3 length equals 16 residues. Trimming cost V 2 bases and J 2 bases; bases outside gene matches: 7. In DNA, the CDR3 is TGTGCCAGCAGCTTAAGAGGTGCTAGCGGGACCTACGAGCAGTACTTC. This encodes CASSLRGASGTYEQYF.

The gene calls are TRBV28 and TRBJ2-1; TRBD2 matches at 9 bases. V was clipped by 6 bases and J by 2 bases; unmatched bases: 11. The germline V gene has CDR1 MDHEN and CDR2 SYDVKM. The CDR3 spans 17 residues. The CDR3 nucleotides are TGTGCCAGCAGAACCAATAGCGGGGGAGGGGCCTACAATGAGCAGTTCTTC. Its translation: CASRTNSGGGAYNEQFF.

This sequence joins TRBV4-3 and TRBJ1-1, with D perhaps matching TRBD1 (6 bases). This CDR3 has 15 residues. Germline V gene sequence: CDR1 LGHNA, CDR2 YSLEER. V was shortened by 4 bases and J by 1 base, with 13 bases between the two germline ends. The CDR3 DNA follows: TGCGCCAGCAGCCCAGTCGGCAGGGGGAACACTGAAGCTTTCTTT. The encoded protein is CASSPVGRGNTEAFF.

V and J are TRBV5-6 and TRBJ2-2, with D maybe TRBD2 (5 bases). CDR3 length equals 15 residues. Germline lookup yields CDR1 SGHDT and CDR2 YYEEEE. V shed 3 bases and J shed 5 bases, with 14 bases lying between them. The CDR3 here is CASSSGLYGTGELFF. The CDR3 coding sequence is TGTGCCAGCAGCTCCGGACTTTACGGTACCGGGGAGCTGTTTTTT.

This clone showed up many times. The CDR3 coding sequence is TGTGCCAGCTCACCGAACCGAGCGGGCGGAAACACCATATATTTT. Amino acids: CASSPNRAGGNTIYF. The chain has TRBV18 and TRBJ1-3; D call uncertain. This CDR3 has 15 residues. Germline lookup yields CDR1 KGHSH and CDR2 LQKENI. The germline V and J ends were trimmed by 3 bases and 4 bases, with 13 bases remaining between them.

This rearrangement joins TRBV7-3 to TRBJ1-1, with 9 bases aligning to TRBD1. V shed 6 bases and J 5 bases; nucleotides not matched to a gene: 16. Germline-derived CDR1 and CDR2 are SGHTA and FQGTGA. The CDR3 contains 17 residues. This chain's CDR3 is CASRLKPGGTGLTEAFF. CDR3 in DNA: TGTGCCAGCAGACTAAAACCTGGGGGGACAGGGTTAACTGAAGCTTTCTTT.